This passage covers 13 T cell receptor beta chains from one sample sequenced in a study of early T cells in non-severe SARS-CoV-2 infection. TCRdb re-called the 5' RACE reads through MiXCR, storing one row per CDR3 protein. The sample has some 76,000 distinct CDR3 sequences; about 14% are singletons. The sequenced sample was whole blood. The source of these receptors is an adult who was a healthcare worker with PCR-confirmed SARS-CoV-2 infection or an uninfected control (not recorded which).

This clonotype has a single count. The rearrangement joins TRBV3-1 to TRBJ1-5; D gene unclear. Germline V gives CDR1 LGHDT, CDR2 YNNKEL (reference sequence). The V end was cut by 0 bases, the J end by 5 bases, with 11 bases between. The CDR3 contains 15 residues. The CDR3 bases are TGTGCCAGCAGCCAAGATGGGTCACCTTATCAGCCCCAGCATTTT. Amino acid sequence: CASSQDGSPYQPQHF.

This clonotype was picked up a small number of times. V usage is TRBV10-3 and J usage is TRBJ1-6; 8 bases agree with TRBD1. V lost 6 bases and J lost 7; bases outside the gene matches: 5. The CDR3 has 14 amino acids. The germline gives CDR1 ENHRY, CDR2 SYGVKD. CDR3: CAIRAGQENSPLHF. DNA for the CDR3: TGTGCCATCAGAGCGGGACAGGAGAATTCACCCCTCCACTTT.

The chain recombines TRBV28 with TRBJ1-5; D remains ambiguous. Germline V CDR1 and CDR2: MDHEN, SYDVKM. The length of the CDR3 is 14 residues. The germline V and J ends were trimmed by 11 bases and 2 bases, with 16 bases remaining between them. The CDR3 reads CASSAREGNQPQHF. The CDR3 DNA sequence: TGTGCCTCTTCGGCGAGGGAGGGCAATCAGCCCCAGCATTTT.

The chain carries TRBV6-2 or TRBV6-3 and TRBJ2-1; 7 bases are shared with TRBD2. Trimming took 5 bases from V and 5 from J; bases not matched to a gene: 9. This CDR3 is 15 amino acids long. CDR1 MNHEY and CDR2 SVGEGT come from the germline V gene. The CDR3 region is CASSRAGPLDNEQFF. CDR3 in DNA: TGTGCCAGCAGTCGAGCGGGACCCCTAGACAATGAGCAGTTCTTC.

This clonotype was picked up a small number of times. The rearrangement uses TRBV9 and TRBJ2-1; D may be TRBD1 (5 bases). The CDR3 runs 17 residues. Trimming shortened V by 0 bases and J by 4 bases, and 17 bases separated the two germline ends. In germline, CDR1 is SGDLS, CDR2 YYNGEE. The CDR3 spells CASSVADRKKRYNEQFF. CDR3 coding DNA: TGTGCCAGCAGCGTAGCCGACAGAAAGAAACGATACAATGAGCAGTTCTTC.

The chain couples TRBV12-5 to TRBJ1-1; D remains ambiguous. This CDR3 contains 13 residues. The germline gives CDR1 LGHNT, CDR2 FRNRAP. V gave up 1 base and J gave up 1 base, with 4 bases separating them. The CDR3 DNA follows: TGTGCTAGTGGTTTGGCCTGGAACACTGAAGCTTTCTTT. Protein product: CASGLAWNTEAFF.

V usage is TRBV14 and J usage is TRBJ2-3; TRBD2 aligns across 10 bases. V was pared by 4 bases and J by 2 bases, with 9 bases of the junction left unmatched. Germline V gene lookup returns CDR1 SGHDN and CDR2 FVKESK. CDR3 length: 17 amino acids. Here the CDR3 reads CASSPGLAEDITDTQYF. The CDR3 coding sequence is TGTGCCAGCAGCCCCGGACTAGCGGAGGACATCACAGATACGCAGTATTTT.

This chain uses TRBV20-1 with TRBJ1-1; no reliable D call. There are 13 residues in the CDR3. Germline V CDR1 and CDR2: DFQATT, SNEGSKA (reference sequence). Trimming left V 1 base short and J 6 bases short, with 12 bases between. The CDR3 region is CSARGGVYPEAFF. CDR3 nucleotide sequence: TGCAGTGCTAGAGGGGGAGTTTACCCTGAAGCTTTCTTT.

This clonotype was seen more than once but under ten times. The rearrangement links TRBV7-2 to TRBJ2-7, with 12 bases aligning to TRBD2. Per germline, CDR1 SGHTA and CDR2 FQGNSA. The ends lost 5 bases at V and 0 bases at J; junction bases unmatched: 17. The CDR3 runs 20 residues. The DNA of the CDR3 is TGTGCCAGCAGCATTAGGGGCCGGGCTAGCGGGAGGGCCAGCTCCTACGAGCAGTACTTC. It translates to CASSIRGRASGRASSYEQYF.

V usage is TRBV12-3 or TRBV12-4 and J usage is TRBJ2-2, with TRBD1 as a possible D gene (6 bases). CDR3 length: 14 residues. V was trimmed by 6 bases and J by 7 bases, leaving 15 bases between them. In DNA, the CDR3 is TGTGCCAGCAGAGGGGCAGGGGTTCACGGGGAGCTGTTTTTT. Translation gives CASRGAGVHGELFF.

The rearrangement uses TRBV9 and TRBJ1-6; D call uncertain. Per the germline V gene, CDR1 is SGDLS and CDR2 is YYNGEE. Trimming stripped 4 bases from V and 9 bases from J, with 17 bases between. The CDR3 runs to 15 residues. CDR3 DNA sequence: TGTGCCAGCAGCCCCGTGGCCGCTCAAATTTCACCCCTCCACTTT. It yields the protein CASSPVAAQISPLHF.

CDR3 in amino acids: CASSSSVGDSNQPQHF. CDR3 DNA sequence: TGTGCCAGCAGCTCCTCTGTAGGCGATAGCAATCAGCCCCAGCATTTT. The rearrangement joins TRBV27 to TRBJ1-5; unclear D gene. Germline V gene sequence: CDR1 MNHEY, CDR2 SMNVEV (reference sequence). Trimming took off 6 bases at V and 0 bases at J, with 15 bases between the two ends. This CDR3 region has 16 residues.

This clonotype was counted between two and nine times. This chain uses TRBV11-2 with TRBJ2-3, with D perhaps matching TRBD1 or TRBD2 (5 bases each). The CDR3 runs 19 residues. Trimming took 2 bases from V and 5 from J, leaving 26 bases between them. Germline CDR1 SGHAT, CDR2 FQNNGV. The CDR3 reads CASSLRPGDEGRNLDTQYF. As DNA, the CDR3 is TGTGCCAGCAGCTTACGGCCCGGGGACGAGGGAAGAAATTTAGATACGCAGTATTTT. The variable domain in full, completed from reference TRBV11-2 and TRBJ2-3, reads EAGVAQSPRYKIIEKRQSVAFWCNPISGHATLYWYQQILGQGPKLLIQFQNNGVVDDSQLPKDRFSAERLKGVDSTLKIQPAKLEDSAVYLCASSLRPGDEGRNLDTQYFGPGTRLTVL.